This TCR beta chain was identified during a study of spatial heterogeneity in lung cancer. Whole-study results and caveats: Counts of expanded intratumoral alpha and beta TCRs tracked tumor mutation counts.

This CDR3 is built from 14 residues. Germline V gene data show CDR1 as SQVTM and CDR2 as ANQGSEA. Trimming took 3 bases from V and 5 from J; bases not matched to a gene: 8. TCRdb analysed the 5' RACE reads with MiXCR anew, one entry per CDR3 protein. Among tens of thousands of distinct CDR3 sequences, more than 15% were seen once, and the ten largest hold around a third. The sample's time point: sample taken at primary tumor resection. In each case, whole RNA from tumor, nontumor lung or frozen PBMC was sequenced unsorted. On this clonotype: What it binds is unknown.

The chain has TRBV29-1 and TRBJ2-7, with 9 nucleotides matching TRBD1. The input for sequencing was lung tumor tissue, taken at surgery. This receptor was obtained from a female donor with early-stage non-small cell lung cancer. CDR3 region: CSVDLGDRVNEQYF. The CDR3 DNA follows: TGCAGCGTTGATCTGGGGGACAGGGTAAACGAGCAGTACTTC.